This T cell receptor (beta chain) appears in the sequencing data of a study of blood T cell repertoires in COVID-19. In the study overall: PBMCs, B-cell-depleted T cells, or T cells provided the cDNA or gDNA that made up the material.

Sequencing used immunoSEQ multiplex PCR; TCRdb keeps in-frame clones, though not all of them. Here the sample spans approximately 150,000 clones, about 91% being singletons. CDR3 length: 16 amino acids. Unmatched junction bases numbered 5, after V lost 1 base and J lost 5 bases. Germline CDR1 reads SGHVS; CDR2 reads FQNEAQ. Sample: peripheral blood. The rearrangement links TRBV7-8 to TRBJ1-4; 9 bases are shared with TRBD1. This receptor was identified in a woman in her forties or fifties with acute or convalescent COVID-19. The CDR3 is CASSLVRDRANEKLFF. CDR3 coding DNA: TGTGCCAGCAGCTTAGTTAGGGACAGGGCGAATGAAAAACTGTTTTTT.